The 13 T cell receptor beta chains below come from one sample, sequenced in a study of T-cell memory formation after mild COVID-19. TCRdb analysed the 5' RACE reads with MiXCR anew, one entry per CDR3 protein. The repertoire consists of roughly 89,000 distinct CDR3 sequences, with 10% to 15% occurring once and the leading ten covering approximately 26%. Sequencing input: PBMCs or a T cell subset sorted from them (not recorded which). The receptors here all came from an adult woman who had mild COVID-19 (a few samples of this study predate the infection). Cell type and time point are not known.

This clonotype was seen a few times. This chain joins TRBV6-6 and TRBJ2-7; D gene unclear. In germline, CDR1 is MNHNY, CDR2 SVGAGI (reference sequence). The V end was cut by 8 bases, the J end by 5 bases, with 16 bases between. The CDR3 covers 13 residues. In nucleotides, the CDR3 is TGTGCCAGCGGTGACATAAACTACGACGAGCAGTACTTC. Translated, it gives CASGDINYDEQYF.

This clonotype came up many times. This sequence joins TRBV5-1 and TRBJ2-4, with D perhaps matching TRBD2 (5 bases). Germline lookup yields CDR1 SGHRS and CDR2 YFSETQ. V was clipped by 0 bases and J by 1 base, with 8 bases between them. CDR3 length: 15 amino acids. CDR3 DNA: TGCGCCAGCAGCTTGGCCGGGGTGGCCAAAAACATTCAGTACTTC. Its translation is CASSLAGVAKNIQYF.

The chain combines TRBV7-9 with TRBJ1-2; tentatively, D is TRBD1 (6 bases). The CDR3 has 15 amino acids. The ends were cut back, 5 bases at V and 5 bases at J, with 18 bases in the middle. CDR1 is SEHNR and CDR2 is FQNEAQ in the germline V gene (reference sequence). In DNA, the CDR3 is TGTGCCAGCAGCCCCTGGGACACGAGCTCGTATGGCTACACCTTC. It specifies CASSPWDTSSYGYTF.

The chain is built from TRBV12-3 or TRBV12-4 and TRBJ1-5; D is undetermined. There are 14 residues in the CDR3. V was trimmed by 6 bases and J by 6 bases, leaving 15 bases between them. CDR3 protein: CASRLGSRAQPQHF. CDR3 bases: TGTGCCAGCAGACTCGGGTCGAGGGCTCAGCCCCAGCATTTT.

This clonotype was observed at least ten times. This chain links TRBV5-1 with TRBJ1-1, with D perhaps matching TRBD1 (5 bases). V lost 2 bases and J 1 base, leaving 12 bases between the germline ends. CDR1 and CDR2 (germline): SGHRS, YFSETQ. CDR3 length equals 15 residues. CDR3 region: CASSFPQGGNTEAFF. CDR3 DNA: TGCGCCAGCAGCTTCCCGCAGGGAGGGAACACTGAAGCTTTCTTT.

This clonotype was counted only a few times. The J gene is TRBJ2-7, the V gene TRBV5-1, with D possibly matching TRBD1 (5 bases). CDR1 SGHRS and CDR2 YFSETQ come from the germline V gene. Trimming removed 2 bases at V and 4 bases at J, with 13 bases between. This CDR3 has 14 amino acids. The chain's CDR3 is CASSFAGHPYEQYF. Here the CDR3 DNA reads TGCGCCAGCAGCTTCGCAGGACATCCGTACGAGCAGTACTTC.

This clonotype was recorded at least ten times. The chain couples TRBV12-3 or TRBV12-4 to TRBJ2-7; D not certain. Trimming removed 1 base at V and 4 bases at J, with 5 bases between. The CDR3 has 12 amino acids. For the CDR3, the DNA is TGTGCCAGCAGTTTAGTCCGATACGAGCAGTACTTC. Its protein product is CASSLVRYEQYF.

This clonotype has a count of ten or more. The CDR3 sequence is CASSSRRAATETQYF. In DNA form, the CDR3 reads TGTGCCAGCAGCTCCCGGAGGGCGGCGACGGAGACCCAGTACTTC. The V call is TRBV7-2, the J call TRBJ2-5; D is perhaps TRBD2 (6 bases). The CDR3 is 15 residues long. From germline, CDR1 is SGHTA and CDR2 FQGNSA. V was cut by 4 bases and J by 5 bases, with 17 bases left in between.

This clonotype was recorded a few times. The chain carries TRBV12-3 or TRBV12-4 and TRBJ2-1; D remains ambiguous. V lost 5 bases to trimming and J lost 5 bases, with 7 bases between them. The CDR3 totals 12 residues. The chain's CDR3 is CASSHLDNEQFF. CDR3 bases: TGTGCCAGCAGTCACCTGGACAATGAGCAGTTCTTC.

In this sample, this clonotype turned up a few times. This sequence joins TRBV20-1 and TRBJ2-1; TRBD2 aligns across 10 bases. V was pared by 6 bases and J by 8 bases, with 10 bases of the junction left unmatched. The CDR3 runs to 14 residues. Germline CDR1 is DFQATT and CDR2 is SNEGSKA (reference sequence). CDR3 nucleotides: TGCAGTGCCTACACTAGCGGGGTTAACGATGAGCAGTTCTTC. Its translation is CSAYTSGVNDEQFF.

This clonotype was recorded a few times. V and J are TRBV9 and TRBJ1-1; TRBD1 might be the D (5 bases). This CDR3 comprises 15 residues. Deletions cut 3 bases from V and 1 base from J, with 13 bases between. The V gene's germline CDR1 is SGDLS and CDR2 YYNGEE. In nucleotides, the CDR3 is TGTGCCAGCAGCGACCCTGCAGGGACGAACACTGAAGCTTTCTTT. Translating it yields CASSDPAGTNTEAFF. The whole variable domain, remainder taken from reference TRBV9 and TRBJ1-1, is DSGVTQTPKHLITATGQRVTLRCSPRSGDLSVYWYQQSLDQGLQFLIQYYNGEERAKGNILERFSAQQFPDLHSELNLSSLELGDSALYFCASSDPAGTNTEAFFGQGTRLTVV.

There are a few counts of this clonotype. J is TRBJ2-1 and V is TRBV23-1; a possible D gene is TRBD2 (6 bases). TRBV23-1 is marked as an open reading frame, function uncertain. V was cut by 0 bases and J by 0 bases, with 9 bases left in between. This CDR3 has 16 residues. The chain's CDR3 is CASSQSGGRSYNEQFF. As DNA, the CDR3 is TGCGCCAGCAGTCAATCCGGGGGTCGCTCCTACAATGAGCAGTTCTTC.

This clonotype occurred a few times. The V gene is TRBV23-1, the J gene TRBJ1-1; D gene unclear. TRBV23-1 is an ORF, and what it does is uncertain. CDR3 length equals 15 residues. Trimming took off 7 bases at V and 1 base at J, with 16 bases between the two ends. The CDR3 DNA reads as TGCGCCAGCACTAAGGCGTGGATGAAGAACACTGAAGCTTTCTTT. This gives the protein CASTKAWMKNTEAFF.